A single sample gave rise to the 24 T cell receptor beta chains below, sequenced in a study of blood T cell repertoires in COVID-19. Sequencing was performed with immunoSEQ multiplex PCR; in TCRdb, only in-frame clones are kept and a portion is missing. The data hold some 120,000 clones, with about 86% observed a single time. The sample comprised peripheral blood. Receptor source: a woman aged 45-59 years with acute or convalescent COVID-19.

This clone came up once. This chain uses TRBV18 with TRBJ1-3; D remains unclear. V was clipped by 2 bases and J by 0 bases, with 5 bases between them. Looked up from germline, CDR1 is KGHSH and CDR2 is LQKENI. CDR3 length: 14 amino acids. The CDR3 loop is CASSPSGSGNTIYF. DNA of the CDR3: TGTGCCAGCTCACCAAGCGGCTCTGGAAACACCATATATTTT.

The chain has TRBV6-1 and TRBJ2-4; a weak D match, TRBD1 (6 bases). In germline, CDR1 is MNHNS, CDR2 SASEGT. Trimming stripped 1 base from V and 9 bases from J, with 22 bases between. This CDR3 is built from 17 residues. This CDR3 is CASSEGLGNRAGGIQYF. The CDR3 DNA reads as TGTGCCAGCAGTGAAGGATTGGGTAACAGGGCTGGGGGCATTCAGTACTTC.

The V call is TRBV19, the J call TRBJ1-5, with D possibly TRBD1 on 5 matching bases. Germline CDR1 LNHDA, CDR2 SQIVND (reference sequence). V was pared by 3 bases and J by 3 bases, with 12 bases between. CDR3 length equals 15 residues. This CDR3 reads CASSISAGLNQPQHF. The CDR3 DNA follows: TGTGCCAGTAGTATCTCCGCAGGGCTCAATCAGCCCCAGCATTTT. Combining the CDR3 with reference TRBV19 and TRBJ1-5 gives the whole variable domain DGGITQSPKYLFRKEGQNVTLSCEQNLNHDAMYWYRQDPGQGLRLIYYSQIVNDFQKGDIAEGYSVSREKKESFPLTVTSAQKNPTAFYLCASSISAGLNQPQHFGDGTRLSIL.

There are a few counts of this clone. The chain recombines TRBV9 with TRBJ1-2; no reliable D call. CDR1 and CDR2 from the germline V gene are SGDLS and YYNGEE. The CDR3 sequence is 14 residues long. V was trimmed by 3 bases and J by 4 bases, leaving 13 bases between them. CDR3 sequence: CASSARREGYGYTF. CDR3 nucleotides: TGTGCCAGCAGCGCGAGACGGGAGGGCTATGGCTACACCTTC.

The chain employs TRBV9 and TRBJ2-1, with 8 bases lining up with TRBD1. The CDR3 totals 16 residues. Losses at the gene ends were 0 bases for V and 9 bases for J; bases not matched to a gene: 11. The germline V gene has CDR1 SGDLS and CDR2 YYNGEE. CDR3: CASSVAGTQGAGEQFF. CDR3 in DNA: TGTGCCAGCAGCGTAGCCGGAACGCAGGGGGCGGGTGAGCAGTTCTTC.

This sequence joins TRBV2 and TRBJ1-4, with 8 nucleotides matching TRBD1. The V and J ends lost 2 bases and 13 bases, in that order; junction bases with no gene match: 6. Germline V CDR1 and CDR2: SNHLY, FYNNEI. The CDR3 has 13 amino acids. The CDR3 loop reads CASSEQGAVGLFF. CDR3 in DNA: TGTGCCAGCAGTGAACAGGGGGCCGTCGGACTGTTTTTT.

The chain employs TRBV24-1 and TRBJ1-1; TRBD1 aligns across 7 bases. V gave up 7 bases and J gave up 0 bases; unmatched junction bases: 4. The CDR3 loop spans 14 amino acids. Germline V CDR1 and CDR2: KGHDR, SFDVKD. CDR3 sequence (DNA): TGTGCCACCAGCGGGGGACAGCTGAACACTGAAGCTTTCTTT. Protein sequence: CATSGGQLNTEAFF.

This clone has only a few counts. The rearrangement links TRBV5-1 to TRBJ2-1, with 9 bases aligning to TRBD1. CDR1 and CDR2 from the germline V gene are SGHRS and YFSETQ. V was clipped by 6 bases and J by 3 bases; unmatched bases: 4. This CDR3 has 14 amino acids. CDR3 DNA: TGCGCCAGCAACCCGGACAGGGGCTACAATGAGCAGTTCTTC. Translating it yields CASNPDRGYNEQFF.

This clone was counted a few times. V gene TRBV14 combines with J gene TRBJ2-7; tentatively, D is TRBD1 (5 bases). The CDR3 consists of 14 residues. The germline V gene has CDR1 SGHDN and CDR2 FVKESK. Trimming removed 1 base from V and 0 bases from J, with 7 bases in between. CDR3 sequence reads: CASSQVQGSYEQYF. The CDR3 DNA reads as TGTGCCAGCAGCCAAGTTCAGGGCTCCTACGAGCAGTACTTC.

This clone has just one count. The chain uses TRBV6-1 and TRBJ2-1; 10 bases line up with TRBD2. Trimming at V came to 4 bases and at J to 4 bases, leaving 16 bases not matched to a gene. The CDR3 runs 19 residues. Germline V lookup: CDR1 MNHNS, CDR2 SASEGT. CDR3 in amino acids: CASSGSPLTSGFFYNEQFF. CDR3 bases: TGTGCCAGCAGTGGAAGCCCGTTGACTAGCGGGTTTTTTTACAATGAGCAGTTCTTC.

The CDR3 here is CSVVVAGGPNYEQYF. The CDR3, as DNA: TGCAGCGTTGTTGTAGCGGGGGGCCCCAACTACGAGCAGTACTTC. This sequence joins TRBV29-1 and TRBJ2-7; TRBD2 aligns across 10 bases. V lost 4 bases, J lost 3 bases, and 9 bases stayed unmatched. There are 15 residues in the CDR3. Germline V gene sequence: CDR1 SQVTM, CDR2 ANQGSEA.

The chain combines TRBV4-1 with TRBJ2-7; perhaps TRBD1 as D (6 bases). CDR1 is MGHRA and CDR2 is YSYEKL in the germline V gene. This CDR3 is 16 amino acids long. Trimming pared 1 base from V and 1 base from J, leaving 14 bases between. CDR3: CASSQGGGRFSYEQYF. Written as DNA, the CDR3 is TGCGCCAGCAGCCAAGGAGGGGGACGTTTTTCCTACGAGCAGTACTTC.

This clone was observed a handful of times. This chain uses TRBV6-2 or TRBV6-3 with TRBJ2-7; D might be TRBD1 (6 bases). There are 15 residues in the CDR3. The germline gives CDR1 MNHEY, CDR2 SVGEGT. The ends were cut back, 6 bases at V and 0 bases at J, with 15 bases in the middle. The CDR3 protein is CASSYASDSSYEQYF. CDR3 nucleotide sequence: TGTGCCAGCAGCTATGCCTCGGACAGCTCCTACGAGCAGTACTTC.

CDR3 in amino acids: CASSYEGAFTDTQYF. CDR3 DNA: TGTGCCAGCAGTTATGAGGGGGCTTTCACAGATACGCAGTATTTT. This chain links TRBV6-5 with TRBJ2-3; 7 bases are shared with TRBD1. This CDR3 has 15 amino acids. Germline CDR1 is MNHEY and CDR2 is SVGAGI. V dropped 3 bases and J dropped 2; count of bases not matched to a gene: 5.

This chain connects TRBV5-6 to TRBJ2-1; possible D gene TRBD1, 5 bases. Trimming shortened V by 4 bases and J by 3 bases, and 8 bases separated the two germline ends. The CDR3 runs to 13 residues. Germline lookup yields CDR1 SGHDT and CDR2 YYEEEE. The CDR3 DNA is TGTGCCAGCAGCCGCGACAGCTACAATGAGCAGTTCTTC. Translation gives CASSRDSYNEQFF.

This chain connects TRBV11-2 to TRBJ1-1; D ambiguous. The ends were cut back, 1 base at V and 7 bases at J, with 7 bases in the middle. The CDR3 is made up of 12 amino acids. Germline V gives CDR1 SGHAT, CDR2 FQNNGV. CDR3 bases: TGTGCCAGCAGCTTAGCTTTTCGTGAAGCTTTCTTT. Residues: CASSLAFREAFF.

The chain couples TRBV19 to TRBJ1-3; a possible D gene is TRBD1 (5 bases). Trimming took 3 bases from V and 4 from J, leaving 13 bases between them. The CDR3 length is 15 residues. CDR1 LNHDA and CDR2 SQIVND come from the germline V gene (reference sequence). In DNA form, the CDR3 reads TGTGCCAGTAGTATCGGGGGGAGTCAAGGAAACACCATATATTTT. Translated: CASSIGGSQGNTIYF.

In its sample, this clone was seen a few times. The DNA is omitted, as the CDR3 cannot be located on it reliably, and the CDR3 follows TCRdb's listing. J is TRBJ2-1 and V is TRBV21-1; TRBD1 was called by the table and not checked on the DNA. TRBV21-1 is deemed a pseudogene. The CDR3 region is 17 residues in length, termini included. The CDR3 spells CASSNWGAGTGWNEQFF.

V usage is TRBV2 and J usage is TRBJ1-1; weak D call: TRBD1 (6 bases). There are 15 residues in the CDR3. V was pared by 6 bases and J by 4 bases, with 18 bases between. CDR1 is SNHLY and CDR2 is FYNNEI in the germline V gene. CDR3 loop: CASSPPRGIGTEAFF. The DNA of the CDR3 is TGTGCCAGCAGCCCCCCCAGGGGTATAGGCACTGAAGCTTTCTTT.

The rearrangement joins TRBV10-2 to TRBJ1-2; 7 bases match TRBD1. V was pared by 6 bases and J by 2 bases, with 3 bases of the junction left unmatched. There are 13 residues in the CDR3. Germline V CDR1 and CDR2: WSHSY, SAAADI. The CDR3 protein is CASRLGQNYGYTF. Here the CDR3 DNA reads TGCGCCAGCAGACTGGGACAGAACTATGGCTACACCTTC.

The CDR3 sequence: CASSLQGLGKPSSYEQYF. The CDR3 DNA is TGTGCCAGCAGCTTGCAGGGACTAGGAAAACCAAGCTCCTACGAGCAGTACTTC. This sequence joins TRBV5-5 and TRBJ2-7, with 8 bases aligning to TRBD2. Per the germline V gene, CDR1 is SGHKS and CDR2 is YYEKEE (reference sequence). The ends lost 1 base at V and 0 bases at J; junction bases unmatched: 12. The CDR3 length is 18 residues.

The CDR3 DNA follows: TGTGCCAGCAGCTTGGCGGGGGCTTTAGAGACCCAGTACTTC. As protein: CASSLAGALETQYF. V and J are TRBV7-9 and TRBJ2-5; D might be TRBD2 (7 bases). The V gene's germline CDR1 is SEHNR and CDR2 FQNEAQ (reference sequence). The CDR3 extends over 14 amino acids. V lost 3 bases, J lost 4 bases, and 12 bases lay in between.

The chain has TRBV5-5 and TRBJ2-1; maybe TRBD1 (5 bases). The V end was cut by 6 bases, the J end by 5 bases, with 21 bases between. This CDR3 is 16 amino acids long. From germline, CDR1 is SGHKS and CDR2 YYEKEE (reference sequence). DNA for the CDR3: TGTGCCAGCACCCATAGGGGTCTCACCCTAAACAATGAGCAGTTCTTC. It yields the protein CASTHRGLTLNNEQFF.

The V call is TRBV11-2, the J call TRBJ2-1, with TRBD1 identical over 7 bases. The V gene's germline CDR1 is SGHAT and CDR2 FQNNGV. With V trimmed by 6 bases and J by 0 bases, 11 bases remained unmatched. There are 17 residues in the CDR3. The CDR3 DNA reads TGTGCCAGCAGATCCCTTACAGCAGGGGGCTCCTACAATGAGCAGTTCTTC. This sequence encodes CASRSLTAGGSYNEQFF.